These T cell receptor beta chains were read from a single sample in a study of beta chain features in type 1 diabetes. Libraries were prepared by immunoSEQ multiplex PCR; TCRdb keeps only in-frame clonotypes and omits some of them. This table holds hundreds of thousands of clones, around 15% found once. The specimen was naive CD4+ T cells from blood. The receptor source for this set is a young man with type 1 diabetes. The CDR3 runs from the conserved cysteine through the conserved F or W. The D gene is left open where the match is weak. Where a row states a size, it is once, few, many or the class of an expanded clone; other rows omit it.

clone size	V gene	J gene	D gene	CDR3 protein	CDR3 DNA
.	TRBV19	TRBJ1-5	.	CASQGHNQPQHF	TGTGCCAGTCAGGGCCACAATCAGCCCCAGCATTTT
.	TRBV13	TRBJ2-2	.	CASSFSNRGANTGELFF	TGTGCCAGCAGCTTTAGTAATCGAGGGGCGAACACCGGGGAGCTGTTTTTT
.	TRBV30	TRBJ2-2	.	CAWRGPGVNTGELFF	TGTGCCTGGAGGGGTCCCGGGGTCAACACCGGGGAGCTGTTTTTT
few	TRBV11-2	TRBJ2-1	.	CASSLAQGRGGYNEQFF	TGTGCCAGCAGCTTAGCCCAGGGCAGGGGAGGGTACAATGAGCAGTTCTTC
few	TRBV7-2	TRBJ1-2	.	CASSFVGGANGYTF	TGTGCCAGCAGCTTTGTCGGGGGCGCAAACGGCTACACCTTC
few	TRBV28	TRBJ2-4	TRBD1	CATADRLAKNIQYF	TGTGCCACTGCGGACAGGTTAGCCAAAAACATTCAGTACTTC
.	TRBV6-5	TRBJ2-3	TRBD1	CASSHRGRVADTQYF	TGTGCCAGCAGTCACAGGGGGCGAGTTGCAGATACGCAGTATTTT
few	TRBV5-1	TRBJ2-1	.	CASSPDLPSTEQFF	TGCGCCAGCAGCCCTGACCTACCTAGCACTGAGCAGTTCTTC
.	TRBV9	TRBJ2-5	.	CASSVAPEGTQYF	TGTGCCAGCAGCGTGGCCCCCGAGGGGACCCAGTACTTC
few	TRBV5-4	TRBJ1-2	.	CASSLRQSYYGYTF	TGTGCCAGCAGCTTAAGGCAGTCCTACTATGGCTACACCTTC
few	TRBV4-1	TRBJ2-1	TRBD1	CASSQAGTGGLLTAYNEQFF	TGCGCCAGCAGCCAGGCCGGGACAGGGGGCCTTCTAACCGCCTACAATGAGCAGTTCTTC
.	TRBV6-5	TRBJ1-4	TRBD1	CASNPQGALNEKLFF	TGTGCCAGCAATCCACAGGGGGCCCTTAATGAAAAACTGTTTTTT
.	TRBV9	TRBJ1-1	.	CASSGYRENTEAFF	TGTGCCAGCAGCGGTTACAGGGAAAACACTGAAGCTTTCTTT
few	TRBV28	TRBJ2-3	.	CASFSSADTQYF	TGTGCCAGTTTTAGCTCGGCAGATACGCAGTATTTT